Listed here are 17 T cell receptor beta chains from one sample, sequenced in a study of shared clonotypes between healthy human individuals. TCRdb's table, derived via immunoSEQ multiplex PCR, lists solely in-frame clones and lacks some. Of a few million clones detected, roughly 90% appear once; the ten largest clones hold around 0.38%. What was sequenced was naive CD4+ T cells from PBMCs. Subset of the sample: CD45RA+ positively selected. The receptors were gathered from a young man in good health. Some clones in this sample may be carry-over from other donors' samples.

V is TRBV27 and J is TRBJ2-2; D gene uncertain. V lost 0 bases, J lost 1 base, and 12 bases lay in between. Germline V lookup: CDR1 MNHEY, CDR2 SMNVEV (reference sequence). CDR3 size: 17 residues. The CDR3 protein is CASSLSRRLRNTGELFF. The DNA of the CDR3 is TGTGCCAGCAGTTTATCGCGGCGCCTGAGGAACACCGGGGAGCTGTTTTTT.

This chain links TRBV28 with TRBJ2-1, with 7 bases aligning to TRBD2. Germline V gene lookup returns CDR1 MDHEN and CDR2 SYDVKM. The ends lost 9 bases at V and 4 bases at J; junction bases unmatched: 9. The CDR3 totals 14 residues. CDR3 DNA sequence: TGTGCCAGTATACCAGCGGGGAAGTACAATGAGCAGTTCTTC. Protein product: CASIPAGKYNEQFF.

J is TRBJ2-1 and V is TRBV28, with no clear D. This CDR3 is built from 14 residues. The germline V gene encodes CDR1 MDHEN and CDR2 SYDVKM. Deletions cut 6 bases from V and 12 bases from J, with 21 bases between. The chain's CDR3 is CASRLERARRLQFF. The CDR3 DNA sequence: TGTGCCAGCAGATTGGAGCGAGCCCGAAGGTTGCAGTTCTTC.

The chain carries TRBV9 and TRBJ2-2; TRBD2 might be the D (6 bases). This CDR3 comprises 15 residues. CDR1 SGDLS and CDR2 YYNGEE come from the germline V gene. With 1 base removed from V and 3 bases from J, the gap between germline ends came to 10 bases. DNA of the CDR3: TGTGCCAGCAGCGTAAGGGAGGTAGACACCGGGGAGCTGTTTTTT. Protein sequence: CASSVREVDTGELFF. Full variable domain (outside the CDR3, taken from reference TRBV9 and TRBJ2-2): DSGVTQTPKHLITATGQRVTLRCSPRSGDLSVYWYQQSLDQGLQFLIQYYNGEERAKGNILERFSAQQFPDLHSELNLSSLELGDSALYFCASSVREVDTGELFFGEGSRLTVL.

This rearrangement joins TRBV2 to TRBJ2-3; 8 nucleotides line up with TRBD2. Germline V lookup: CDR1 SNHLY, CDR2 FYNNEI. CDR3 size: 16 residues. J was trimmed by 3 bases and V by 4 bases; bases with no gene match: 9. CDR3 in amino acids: CASSVGASGYTDTQYF. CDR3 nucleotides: TGTGCCAGCAGTGTCGGTGCTAGCGGGTATACAGATACGCAGTATTTT.

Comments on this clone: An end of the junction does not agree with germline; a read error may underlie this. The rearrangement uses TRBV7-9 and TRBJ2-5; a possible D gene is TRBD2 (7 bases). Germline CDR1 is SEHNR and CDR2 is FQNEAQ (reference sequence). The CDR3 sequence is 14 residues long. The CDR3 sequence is CASTLQGGIETQYF. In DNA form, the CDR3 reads TGTGCCAGCACCTTACAGGGAGGGATAGAGACCCAGTACTTC.

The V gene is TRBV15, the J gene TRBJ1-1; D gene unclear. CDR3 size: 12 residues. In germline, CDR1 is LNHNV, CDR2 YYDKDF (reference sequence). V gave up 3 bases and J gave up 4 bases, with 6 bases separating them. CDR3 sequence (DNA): TGTGCCACCAGCAGCTTGGGCACTGAAGCTTTCTTT. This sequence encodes CATSSLGTEAFF.

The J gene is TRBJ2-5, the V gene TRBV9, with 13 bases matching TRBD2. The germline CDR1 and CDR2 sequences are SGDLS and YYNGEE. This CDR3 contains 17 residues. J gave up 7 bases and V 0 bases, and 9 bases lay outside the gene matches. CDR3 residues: CASSVGWTSGRLGTQYF. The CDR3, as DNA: TGTGCCAGCAGCGTAGGGTGGACTAGCGGGAGATTGGGGACCCAGTACTTC.

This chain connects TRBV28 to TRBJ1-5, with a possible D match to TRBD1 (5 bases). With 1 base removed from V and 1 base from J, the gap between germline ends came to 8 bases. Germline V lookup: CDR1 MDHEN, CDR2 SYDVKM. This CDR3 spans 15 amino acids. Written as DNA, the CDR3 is TGTGCCAGCAGTTTATATAGGGGAAGCAATCAGCCCCAGCATTTT. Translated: CASSLYRGSNQPQHF.

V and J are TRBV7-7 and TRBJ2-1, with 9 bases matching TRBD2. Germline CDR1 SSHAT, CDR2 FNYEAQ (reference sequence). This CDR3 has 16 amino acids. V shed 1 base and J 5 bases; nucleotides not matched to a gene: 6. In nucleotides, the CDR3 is TGTGCCAGCAGCTTAGGATTGCGGGAGGGCCACAATGAGCAGTTCTTC. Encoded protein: CASSLGLREGHNEQFF.

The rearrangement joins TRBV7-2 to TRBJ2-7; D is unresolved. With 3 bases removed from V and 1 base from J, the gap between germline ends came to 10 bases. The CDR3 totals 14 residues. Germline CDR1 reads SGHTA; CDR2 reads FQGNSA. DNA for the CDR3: TGTGCCAGCAGCTTGGGAATTAGATCCTACGAGCAGTACTTC. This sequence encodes CASSLGIRSYEQYF.

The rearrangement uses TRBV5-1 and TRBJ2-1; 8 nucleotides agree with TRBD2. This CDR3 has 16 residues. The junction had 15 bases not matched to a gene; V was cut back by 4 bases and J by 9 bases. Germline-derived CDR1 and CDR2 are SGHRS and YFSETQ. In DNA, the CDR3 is TGCGCCAGCAGCCCGATGACTAGGGCGGGAGGTAGTGAGCAGTTCTTC. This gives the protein CASSPMTRAGGSEQFF.

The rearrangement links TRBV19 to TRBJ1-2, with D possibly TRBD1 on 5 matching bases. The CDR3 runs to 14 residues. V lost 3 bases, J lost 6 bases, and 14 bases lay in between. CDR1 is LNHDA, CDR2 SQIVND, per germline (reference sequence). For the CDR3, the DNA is TGTGCCAGTAGTATCCGGGGGATTGGACATGGCTACACCTTC. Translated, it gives CASSIRGIGHGYTF.

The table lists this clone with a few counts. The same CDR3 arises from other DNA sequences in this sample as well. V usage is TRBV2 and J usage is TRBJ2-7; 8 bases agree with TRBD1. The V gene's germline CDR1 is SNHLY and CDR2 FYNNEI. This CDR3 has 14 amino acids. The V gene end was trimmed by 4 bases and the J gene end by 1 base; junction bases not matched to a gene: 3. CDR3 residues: CASSAGTGSYEQYF. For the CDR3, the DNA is TGTGCCAGCAGTGCCGGGACAGGATCCTACGAGCAGTACTTC.

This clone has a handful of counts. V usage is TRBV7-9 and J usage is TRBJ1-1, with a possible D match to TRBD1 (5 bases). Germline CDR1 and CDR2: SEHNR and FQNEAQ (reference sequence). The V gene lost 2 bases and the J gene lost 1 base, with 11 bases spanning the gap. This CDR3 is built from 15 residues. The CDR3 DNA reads TGTGCCAGCAGCTTACCTCGGGACGGGAACACTGAAGCTTTCTTT. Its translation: CASSLPRDGNTEAFF.

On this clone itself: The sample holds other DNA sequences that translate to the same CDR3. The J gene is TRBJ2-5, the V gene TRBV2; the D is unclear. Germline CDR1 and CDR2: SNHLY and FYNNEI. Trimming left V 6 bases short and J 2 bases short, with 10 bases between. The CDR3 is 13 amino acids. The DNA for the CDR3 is TGTGCCAGCAGCCCTTCGTCTCAAGAGACCCAGTACTTC. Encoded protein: CASSPSSQETQYF.

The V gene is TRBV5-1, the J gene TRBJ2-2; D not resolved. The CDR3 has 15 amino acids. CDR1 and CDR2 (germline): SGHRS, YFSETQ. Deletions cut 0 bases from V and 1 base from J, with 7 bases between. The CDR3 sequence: CASSLASLNTGELFF. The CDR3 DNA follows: TGCGCCAGCAGCTTGGCTTCCCTGAACACCGGGGAGCTGTTTTTT.